This is a list of T cell receptor beta chains from one sample in a study of cytomegalovirus exposure and HLA in healthy donors. The method was immunoSEQ multiplex PCR; TCRdb's version includes in-frame clones alone and lacks a portion of them. The data show under 65,000 clones, approximately 84% seen once. Sequenced sample: PBMCs. All receptors come from a man aged 45-60 years in good health and CMV-seronegative. Both conserved end residues are part of each CDR3. Each record gives: D gene, V gene, J gene, CDR3 protein. A D gene is named only where the DNA matches it firmly.

TRBD1	TRBV30	TRBJ1-4	CAWSFQDRGQKLFF
NA	TRBV5-1	TRBJ2-2	CASRERTSTGELFF
TRBD2	TRBV10-2	TRBJ2-3	CASRKQVIGGGALDTQYF
TRBD1	TRBV6-6	TRBJ1-1	CASRLTGGENTEAFF
TRBD1	TRBV7-8	TRBJ2-2	CASSPHRGRNGELFF
NA	TRBV25-1	TRBJ1-5	CASSESNRKGLPQHF
NA	TRBV30	TRBJ1-3	CAWSVSDTIYF
TRBD2	TRBV5-1	TRBJ2-3	CASSLTSGGLTDTQYF
TRBD1	TRBV5-1	TRBJ2-7	CASSLMPGQGYEQYF
NA	TRBV25-1	TRBJ1-6	CASSDRGRNSPLHF
NA	TRBV7-8	TRBJ2-2	CASSATGGVHGELFF
TRBD1	TRBV27	TRBJ1-5	CASSSHRGQGGNQPQHF
NA	TRBV2	TRBJ1-4	CASRWAIEKLFF
NA	TRBV5-1	TRBJ2-7	CASSSRFRGSSSYEQYF
NA	TRBV5-4	TRBJ2-1	CASSLGAGTYNEQFF
TRBD1	TRBV29-1	TRBJ2-7	CSVGSRTGGHEQYF
TRBD1	TRBV5-1	TRBJ2-6	CASSLGQGAMGANVLTF
NA	TRBV6-4	TRBJ2-7	CARPRGRATYEQYF
TRBD1	TRBV11-2	TRBJ2-7	CASSVGWGQEAYEQYF
NA	TRBV6-1	TRBJ1-2	CASSERGGPNYGYTF
TRBD2	TRBV5-1	TRBJ2-6	CASSSGLAGYSSGANVLTF
NA	TRBV6-4	TRBJ2-3	CASSKGSSADTQYF
NA	TRBV11-3	TRBJ2-1	CASSMGGNEQFF
NA	TRBV6-5	TRBJ1-2	CASSYLDRPYGYTF
NA	TRBV7-8	TRBJ2-1	CASSPYRISSYNEQFF
NA	TRBV6-6	TRBJ2-2	CASSYQATGELFF
TRBD1	TRBV6-5	TRBJ1-1	CASRYRGRTEAFF
TRBD1	TRBV15	TRBJ2-7	CATSRDRGQARFGSEQYF
TRBD1	TRBV6-5	TRBJ2-7	CASSRTGSNEQYF
TRBD2	TRBV27	TRBJ2-3	CASSLGRDTDTQYF
TRBD2	TRBV5-4	TRBJ2-5	CASSPGTSGVQETQYF
TRBD1	TRBV5-1	TRBJ1-1	CASSLGDSMAFF
NA	TRBV28	TRBJ2-5	CASSLGGRTWEQYF
NA	TRBV27	TRBJ1-2	CASSLTGQANYGYTF
TRBD1	TRBV4-1	TRBJ2-5	CASSHGTVGSQETQYF
NA	TRBV11-2	TRBJ1-1	CASSRPARGTEAFF
TRBD1	TRBV6-5	TRBJ2-3	CASSRDRRSGDTQYF
TRBD1	TRBV7-2	TRBJ2-5	CASSRTGQETQYF
NA	TRBV5-5	TRBJ1-3	CASSSTINPRRRDTIYF
NA	TRBV9	TRBJ2-3	CASSPEPSTDTQYF
NA	TRBV18	TRBJ1-5	CASSPRMRSRGEGSNQPQHF
TRBD1	TRBV7-4	TRBJ1-3	CASSPDRDDTIYF
NA	TRBV29-1	TRBJ2-3	CSVVGGGTDTQYF
TRBD1	TRBV5-1	TRBJ2-7	CASSLTGQGAFEQYF
NA	TRBV4-2	TRBJ1-5	CASSQAGGDQPQHF
NA	TRBV4-3	TRBJ1-2	CASSQEKQGLFGYTF
TRBD2	TRBV27	TRBJ2-5	CASSSSGGTQYF
NA	TRBV9	TRBJ1-1	CASSGPQGMNTEAFF
TRBD1	TRBV6-6	TRBJ2-5	CASRRDRVVWEQYF
NA	TRBV7-3	TRBJ2-3	CASSSVSGESTDTQYF
TRBD2	TRBV5-5	TRBJ2-3	CASTPGGSTDTQYF
NA	TRBV6-5	TRBJ1-6	CASSYRTGVNSPLHF
NA	TRBV18	TRBJ2-2	CASSPMGLGTGELFF
NA	TRBV5-6	TRBJ2-3	CASSLEQGNTDTQYF
NA	TRBV2	TRBJ1-6	CASTLLQSPLHF
NA	TRBV15	TRBJ2-1	CATSRDFGGEQFF
NA	TRBV5-1	TRBJ2-5	CASSYQTDQETQYF